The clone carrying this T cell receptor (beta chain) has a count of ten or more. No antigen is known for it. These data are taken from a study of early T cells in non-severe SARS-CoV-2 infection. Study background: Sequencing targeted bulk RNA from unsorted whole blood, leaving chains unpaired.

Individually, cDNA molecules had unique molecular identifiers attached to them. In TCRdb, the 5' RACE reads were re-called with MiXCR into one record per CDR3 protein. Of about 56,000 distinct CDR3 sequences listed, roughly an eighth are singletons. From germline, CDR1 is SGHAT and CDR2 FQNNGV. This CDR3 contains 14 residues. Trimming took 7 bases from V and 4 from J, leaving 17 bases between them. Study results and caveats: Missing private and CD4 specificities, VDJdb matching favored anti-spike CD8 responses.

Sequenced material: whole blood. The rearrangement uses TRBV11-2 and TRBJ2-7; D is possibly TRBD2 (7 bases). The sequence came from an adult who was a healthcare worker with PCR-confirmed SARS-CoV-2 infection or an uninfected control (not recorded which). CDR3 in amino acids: CASTKEGGYYEQYF. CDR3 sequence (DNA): TGTGCCAGCACAAAAGAGGGGGGGTATTACGAGCAGTACTTC. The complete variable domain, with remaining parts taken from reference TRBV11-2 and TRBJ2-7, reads EAGVAQSPRYKIIEKRQSVAFWCNPISGHATLYWYQQILGQGPKLLIQFQNNGVVDDSQLPKDRFSAERLKGVDSTLKIQPAKLEDSAVYLCASTKEGGYYEQYFGPGTRLTVT.